Given below is one T cell receptor beta chain in context. Antigen specificity is unknown. Some clones are missing from TCRdb's copy, which holds only in-frame ones; the method was immunoSEQ multiplex PCR. The sample lists 45,000 to 70,000 clones; 85% to 90% were seen once. Patients were ruled out by autoimmune disease history or systemic immunosuppression. This sample was included in a study of OX40 agonist ivuxolimab in advanced cancers. Study-level information: Patients assigned to dose escalation were diagnosed with hepatocellular carcinoma, melanoma, renal cell or head and neck cancer. Whole-study results and caveats: The 0.1-3.0 mg/kg partial responders had among the lowest clonal expansion.

The CDR3 has 14 amino acids. CDR1 and CDR2 (germline): MNHEY, SVGAGI. V was cut by 6 bases and J by 6 bases, with 17 bases left in between. Here the sequenced sample was CD4+ or CD8+ T cells sorted from blood, taken in a trial of the OX40 agonist ivuxolimab. This chain joins TRBV6-5 and TRBJ2-5, with D perhaps matching TRBD2 (6 bases). The TCR sequence derives from an adult with an advanced solid tumor such as melanoma, head and neck, liver or kidney cancer. The CDR3 DNA is TGTGCCAGCAGCTCAGATGGGCTAGCGCAGACCCAGTACTTC. Protein: CASSSDGLAQTQYF.